This T cell receptor (beta chain) comes out of a study of blood T cells in healthy people across ages. The CDR3 has 13 residues. Trimming shortened V by 8 bases and J by 1 base, and 11 bases separated the two germline ends. It was with a sample-barcoded 5' primer and a J-beta primer mix that a second PCR of about 6 to 11 cycles was run. TCRdb redid the calling of the 5' RACE reads with MiXCR, one entry per CDR3 protein. Among 1.5 million to 2 million distinct CDR3 sequences listed, 39% were seen once. This clonotype came up a few times. This rearrangement joins TRBV12-3 or TRBV12-4 to TRBJ1-2; D call uncertain. The receptor's source is a human donor in good health. The sample comprised blood. This CDR3 is CASGYRDNYGYTF. CDR3 nucleotide sequence: TGTGCCAGCGGGTACCGGGATAACTATGGCTACACCTTC.